The 5 T cell receptor beta chains below were found in one sample sequenced in a study of blood T cell repertoires in COVID-19. Method: immunoSEQ multiplex PCR; TCRdb's copy keeps in-frame clones and lacks some. The sample has 45,000 to 60,000 clones; about four fifths are singletons. Sequenced material: peripheral blood. Receptors were obtained from a woman of 80 years or more with acute or convalescent COVID-19.

This chain links TRBV3-1 (or the pseudogene TRBV3-2) with TRBJ1-3, with D possibly being TRBD1 (5 bases). Germline assignment: CDR1 LGHDT and CDR2 YNNKEL (reference sequence). V gave up 5 bases and J gave up 0 bases, with 14 bases separating them. This CDR3 spans 16 amino acids. The CDR3 DNA reads as TGTGCCAGCAGCTCGGGGGTCCTTCACTCTGGAAACACCATATATTTT. Its translation is CASSSGVLHSGNTIYF.

In its sample, this clone is medium-sized (0.01 to 0.1%). V usage is TRBV30 and J usage is TRBJ1-5; a weak D match, TRBD1 (5 bases). Trimming cost V 0 bases and J 7 bases, with 10 bases left between them. The CDR3 runs to 13 residues. Germline V gene sequence: CDR1 GTSNPN, CDR2 SVGIG (reference sequence). This CDR3 reads CAWSVKGAQPQHF. In nucleotides, the CDR3 is TGTGCCTGGAGTGTTAAAGGGGCACAGCCCCAGCATTTT.

The J gene is TRBJ1-2, the V gene TRBV27, with D possibly matching TRBD1 (5 bases). V was trimmed by 6 bases and J by 2 bases, leaving 19 bases between them. CDR3 size: 16 residues. Germline assignment: CDR1 MNHEY and CDR2 SMNVEV (reference sequence). The CDR3 is CASSIGRGTGNYGYTF. The CDR3 nucleotides are TGTGCCAGCAGCATCGGTCGGGGGACTGGGAACTATGGCTACACCTTC.

The chain joins TRBV27 to TRBJ1-5; D is unclear. Trimming stripped 6 bases from V and 0 bases from J, with 6 bases between. The CDR3 length is 13 residues. Germline V CDR1 and CDR2: MNHEY, SMNVEV (reference sequence). CDR3 DNA: TGTGCCAGCAGATCCAATAGCAATCAGCCCCAGCATTTT. Protein sequence: CASRSNSNQPQHF.

The V call is TRBV12-3 or TRBV12-4, the J call TRBJ2-7; 8 bases agree with TRBD1. The CDR3 runs 12 residues. J lost 5 bases, V lost 7 bases, and 4 bases had no gene match. The CDR3 sequence: CASTGQGDEQYF. CDR3 nucleotide sequence: TGTGCCAGCACCGGACAGGGCGACGAGCAGTACTTC.